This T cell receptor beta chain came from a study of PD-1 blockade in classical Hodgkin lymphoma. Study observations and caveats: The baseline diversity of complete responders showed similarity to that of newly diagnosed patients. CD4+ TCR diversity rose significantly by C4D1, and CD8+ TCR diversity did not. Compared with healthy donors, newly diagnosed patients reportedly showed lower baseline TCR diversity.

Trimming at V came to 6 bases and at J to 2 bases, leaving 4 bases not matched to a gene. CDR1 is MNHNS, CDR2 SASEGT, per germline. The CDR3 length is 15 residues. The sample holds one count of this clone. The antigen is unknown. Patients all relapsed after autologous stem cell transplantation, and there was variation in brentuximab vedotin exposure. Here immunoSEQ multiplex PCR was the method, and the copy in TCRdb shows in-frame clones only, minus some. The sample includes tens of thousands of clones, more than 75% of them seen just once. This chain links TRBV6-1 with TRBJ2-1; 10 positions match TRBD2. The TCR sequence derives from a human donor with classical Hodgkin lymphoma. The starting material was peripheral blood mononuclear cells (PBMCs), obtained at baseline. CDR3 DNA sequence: TGTGCCAGCAGAGTCAGCGGGGGGGCCTACAATGAGCAGTTCTTC. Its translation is CASRVSGGAYNEQFF.